Reported below is one TCR beta chain. In germline, CDR1 is SGHRS, CDR2 YFSETQ. This CDR3 spans 16 amino acids. The V segment lost 0 bases and the J segment 4 bases; nucleotides outside the gene matches: 4. The sample originates from a study of T-cell reconstitution after alpha-beta-depleted transplantation in children. The TCRbeta library incorporated unique molecular identifiers. TCRdb ran MiXCR on the PCR reads and lists one entry per CDR3 protein. The data show approximately 510,000 distinct CDR3 sequences, around 16% seen once. J is TRBJ2-7 and V is TRBV5-1; the match to TRBD2 covers 13 bases. The receptor comes from a human donor who donated a stem cell graft to a child with acute lymphoblastic leukemia. The sequencing used PBMCs from the stem cell graft donor, collected from the stem cell graft. In nucleotides, the CDR3 is TGCGCCAGCAGCTTGGGGACTAGCGGGAGATCGTACGAGCAGTACTTC. Its protein is CASSLGTSGRSYEQYF.